Listed below are T cell receptor beta chains from one sample, sequenced in a study of cytomegalovirus exposure and HLA in healthy donors. Repertoires were generated with immunoSEQ multiplex PCR, while TCRdb's copy carries only in-frame clones and drops some. The sample carries fewer than 110,000 clones, 81% recorded once. The specimen was PBMCs. These receptors came from a man aged 25 to 40 in good health and CMV-seronegative. The conserved cysteine and the conserved F or W are not part of the CDR3 here.

v_call: TRBV25-1
cdr3_aa: ASSYGQDTQY

v_call: TRBV6-5
cdr3_aa: ASITGTGGNYGYT

v_call: TRBV6-1
cdr3_aa: ASQKGQDIDEQY

v_call: TRBV11-2
cdr3_aa: ASSRRTGGTKGYT

v_call: TRBV7-8
cdr3_aa: ASKYGERYEQY

v_call: TRBV29-1
cdr3_aa: SVAAPGEQY

v_call: TRBV9
cdr3_aa: ASSIYNEQF

v_call: TRBV7-9
cdr3_aa: ASSLVAGGRNEQF

v_call: TRBV30
cdr3_aa: AFRVSGANVLT

v_call: TRBV9
cdr3_aa: ASSVSRLSGEQY

v_call: TRBV30
cdr3_aa: AWTSREGASYGYT

v_call: TRBV11-3
cdr3_aa: ASSLGTGHTDTQY

v_call: TRBV5-1
cdr3_aa: ASSLDGTGYYGYT

v_call: TRBV6-6
cdr3_aa: AIQGAYEQY

v_call: TRBV5-4
cdr3_aa: ASSLAGQGGGYGYT

v_call: TRBV28
cdr3_aa: ASSSRGSNQPQH

v_call: TRBV11-2
cdr3_aa: ASSLDQPGAGEQY

v_call: TRBV10-2
cdr3_aa: ATQDSGTGTTEAF

v_call: TRBV20-1
cdr3_aa: SASDYGYT

v_call: TRBV7-9
cdr3_aa: ASSPTGVTNEKLF

v_call: TRBV30
cdr3_aa: AWSFPAGTGASYEQY

v_call: TRBV9
cdr3_aa: ASSVAGALGDTQY

v_call: TRBV5-1
cdr3_aa: ASSSRDVGLTYEQY